One and the same sample provided the 26 T cell receptor beta chains below, sequenced in a study of T cell therapy after organ transplantation (dated by TCRdb to between 2018 and 2020). These receptors' antigens are unknown. The sample's time point label, in plain terms: 20-29 weeks after completion of therapy. Receptor libraries were prepared by the immunoSEQ multiplex PCR assay. The source is immuneACCESS, and TCRdb retained only in-frame sequences with V and J called. Part of the clones is not carried over; for the studies checked, unresolved V genes explain less than half of this, and the remainder is unexplained. The sample table contains thousands of clones; only one count was recorded for around four fifths of them. About 27% of the sample rests with the top ten. Sequencing was performed on CD8+ T cells from blood, taken after autologous CMV-specific T cell therapy. These receptors all come from a human patient who had received a solid organ transplant and had CMV disease. After a transplant, not all T cells may be the patient's own; some may come from the graft donor.

The gene calls are TRBV6-4 and TRBJ2-3; tentatively, D is TRBD1 (5 bases). The V gene's germline CDR1 is MRHNA and CDR2 SNTAGT. Trimming shortened V by 4 bases and J by 2 bases, and 10 bases separated the two germline ends. This CDR3 is built from 14 residues. The CDR3 DNA reads TGTGCCAGCAGTGTGACGACAGACACAGATACGCAGTATTTT. This gives the protein CASSVTTDTDTQYF.

The J gene is TRBJ2-7, the V gene TRBV5-4; 10 nucleotides agree with TRBD1. Germline V gene lookup returns CDR1 SGHNT and CDR2 YYREEE (reference sequence). V dropped 4 bases and J dropped 7; count of bases not matched to a gene: 8. CDR3 length: 14 residues. CDR3 loop: CASSPGTGVGEQYF. For the CDR3, the DNA is TGTGCCAGCAGCCCTGGGACAGGGGTTGGGGAGCAGTACTTC.

The rearrangement uses TRBV4-3 and TRBJ2-7; D perhaps matches TRBD2 (6 bases). The CDR3 spans 15 residues. Germline V gives CDR1 LGHNA, CDR2 YSLEER. The V and J ends lost 0 bases and 3 bases respectively, with 12 bases between them. The CDR3 DNA reads TGCGCCAGCAGCCAAGAGGCTAGCGAGTACTACGAGCAGTACTTC. The encoded protein is CASSQEASEYYEQYF.

The chain is built from TRBV28 and TRBJ2-7; TRBD2 matches 8 bases. CDR3 length equals 14 residues. V shed 6 bases and J 3 bases; nucleotides not matched to a gene: 7. The germline V gene encodes CDR1 MDHEN and CDR2 SYDVKM. In DNA form, the CDR3 reads TGTGCCAGCAGCCCGATAGCGGGAAGCTACGAGCAGTACTTC. Translation: CASSPIAGSYEQYF.

This clone is deemed medium-sized (0.01 to 0.1%). The chain joins TRBV28 to TRBJ1-2, with unresolved D. CDR1 is MDHEN, CDR2 SYDVKM, per germline. V was pared by 1 base and J by 4 bases, with 10 bases between. The CDR3 sequence is 14 residues long. The CDR3 DNA sequence: TGTGCCAGCAGTTTATCACTTCCCGCCTATGGCTACACCTTC. It translates to CASSLSLPAYGYTF.

This clone is large (0.1 to 1%). The chain links TRBV5-8 to TRBJ1-5; D may be TRBD1 (6 bases). Trimming cost V 4 bases and J 0 bases, with 11 bases left between them. Per germline, CDR1 SGHTS and CDR2 YDEGEE. The CDR3 length is 15 residues. In DNA form, the CDR3 reads TGTGCCAGCAGCCTTCAGGGGTATAGCAATCAGCCCCAGCATTTT. This translates into CASSLQGYSNQPQHF.

This chain connects TRBV7-9 to TRBJ2-7; 7 bases are shared with TRBD2. CDR1 is SEHNR, CDR2 FQNEAQ, per germline (reference sequence). The J segment lost 0 bases and the V segment lost 4 bases, leaving 15 bases of the junction unmatched. The CDR3 is 18 residues long. The CDR3 is CASSSTGLTSASSYEQYF. As DNA, the CDR3 is TGTGCCAGCAGCTCGACGGGGCTAACTAGCGCAAGCTCCTACGAGCAGTACTTC.

The chain uses TRBV9 and TRBJ2-1; 7 nucleotides agree with TRBD2. The V gene end was trimmed by 3 bases and the J gene end by 2 bases; junction bases not matched to a gene: 5. Germline V CDR1 and CDR2: SGDLS, YYNGEE. CDR3 length: 15 amino acids. This CDR3 is CASSDEGGAYNEQFF. The CDR3 coding sequence is TGTGCCAGCAGCGACGAGGGAGGGGCCTACAATGAGCAGTTCTTC.

The chain employs TRBV5-4 and TRBJ1-2; D may be TRBD1 (5 bases). Germline lookup yields CDR1 SGHNT and CDR2 YYREEE (reference sequence). The ends were cut back, 0 bases at V and 4 bases at J, with 19 bases in the middle. The CDR3 spans 17 residues. CDR3 bases: TGTGCCAGCAGCTTGGGGGGAGGGGCCTCCCTAGGCTATGGCTACACCTTC. Its translation: CASSLGGGASLGYGYTF.

The chain employs TRBV7-9 and TRBJ1-2; D ambiguous. Trimming pared 5 bases from V and 12 bases from J, leaving 13 bases between. Looked up from germline, CDR1 is SEHNR and CDR2 is FQNEAQ (reference sequence). CDR3 length: 11 residues. This CDR3 reads CASSQGQLNTF. The CDR3 nucleotides are TGTGCCAGCAGCCAAGGGCAGCTTAACACCTTC.

V usage is TRBV19 and J usage is TRBJ1-6; TRBD1 is a possible D gene (5 bases). Trimming left V 2 bases short and J 6 bases short, with 11 bases between. The CDR3 runs to 15 residues. Germline V lookup: CDR1 LNHDA, CDR2 SQIVND (reference sequence). The CDR3 region is CASSIRDATNSPLHF. The CDR3 nucleotides are TGTGCCAGTAGTATAAGGGACGCAACTAATTCACCCCTCCACTTT.

The chain has TRBV19 and TRBJ1-3, with D tentatively TRBD1 (6 bases). The CDR3 length is 13 residues. V lost 9 bases to trimming and J lost 3 bases, with 12 bases between them. Germline V lookup: CDR1 LNHDA, CDR2 SQIVND (reference sequence). The CDR3 DNA reads TGTGCCAGCCGAGGGGGGCTTGGAAACACCATATATTTT. As protein: CASRGGLGNTIYF.

The CDR3 DNA reads as TGCGCCAGCAGCCAACGTAGCGGGAGGGGTGAGCAGTTCTTC. Translated: CASSQRSGRGEQFF. The genes are TRBV5-1 and TRBJ2-1; 11 bases fit TRBD2. From germline, CDR1 is SGHRS and CDR2 YFSETQ. The CDR3 consists of 14 residues. J lost 9 bases, V lost 4 bases, and 6 bases had no gene match.

The CDR3 is CASSLGNYGYTF. The CDR3 region has the DNA TGTGCCAGCAGCTTAGGGAACTATGGCTACACCTTC. This chain uses TRBV7-1 with TRBJ1-2; no definite D call. TRBV7-1 is identified as an open reading frame with a role that is uncertain. This CDR3 region has 12 residues. The germline V and J ends were trimmed by 4 bases and 2 bases, with 5 bases remaining between them.

This clone was observed once. The chain is built from TRBV4-3 and TRBJ1-2; TRBD1 is a possible D gene (6 bases). The CDR3 loop spans 15 amino acids. Germline-derived CDR1 and CDR2 are LGHNA and YSLEER. Trimming left V 0 bases short and J 2 bases short, with 10 bases between. In nucleotides, the CDR3 is TGCGCCAGCAGCCAAGATAGGGGGACAAACTATGGCTACACCTTC. Amino acids: CASSQDRGTNYGYTF.

J is TRBJ2-5 and V is TRBV7-9; unclear D gene. V lost 1 base and J 4 bases, leaving 10 bases between the germline ends. The CDR3 runs 14 residues. Germline CDR1 reads SEHNR; CDR2 reads FQNEAQ (reference sequence). This CDR3 reads CASSLGPTGETQYF. CDR3 in DNA: TGTGCCAGCAGCTTAGGTCCCACCGGAGAGACCCAGTACTTC. The whole variable domain, filled in from reference TRBV7-9 and TRBJ2-5, reads DTGVSQNPRHKITKRGQNVTFRCDPISEHNRLYWYRQTLGQGPEFLTYFQNEAQLEKSRLLSDRFSAERPKGSFSTLEIQRTEQGDSAMYLCASSLGPTGETQYFGPGTRLLVL.

This clone was detected only once. The gene calls are TRBV19 and TRBJ2-7; 12 bases are a match to TRBD1. The CDR3 is made up of 17 amino acids. The germline V gene encodes CDR1 LNHDA and CDR2 SQIVND (reference sequence). V was clipped by 1 base and J by 2 bases; unmatched bases: 6. The CDR3 nucleotides are TGTGCCAGTAGTATAGCTCTTTGGGACAGGGGGCCCTACGAGCAGTACTTC. Translated, it gives CASSIALWDRGPYEQYF.

This clone appeared once. V gene TRBV7-9 combines with J gene TRBJ2-3; TRBD2 agrees at 13 bases. The ends lost 6 bases at V and 2 bases at J; junction bases unmatched: 8. The V gene's germline CDR1 is SEHNR and CDR2 FQNEAQ (reference sequence). The CDR3 covers 17 residues. The CDR3 reads CASRKKGLAGSTDTQYF. CDR3 nucleotides: TGTGCCAGCAGAAAAAAGGGACTAGCGGGATCCACAGATACGCAGTATTTT.

The chain combines TRBV2 with TRBJ2-3; no clear D gene. Germline lookup yields CDR1 SNHLY and CDR2 FYNNEI. V lost 6 bases and J 9 bases, leaving 16 bases between the germline ends. The CDR3 is 13 residues long. The DNA of the CDR3 is TGTGCCAGCAGCTTATCTCCGGGCACAACGCAGTATTTT. Its protein product is CASSLSPGTTQYF.

This sequence joins TRBV7-3 and TRBJ2-1, with 7 bases lining up with TRBD1. Germline CDR1 reads SGHTA; CDR2 reads FQGTGA. CDR3 length: 14 residues. Trimming at V came to 5 bases and at J to 0 bases, leaving 1 base not matched to a gene. The CDR3 reads CASSPGGSYNEQFF. In DNA form, the CDR3 reads TGTGCCAGCAGCCCAGGGGGCTCCTACAATGAGCAGTTCTTC. Combining the CDR3 with reference TRBV7-3 and TRBJ2-1 gives the whole variable domain GAGVSQTPSNKVTEKGKYVELRCDPISGHTALYWYRQSLGQGPEFLIYFQGTGAADDSGLPNDRFFAVRPEGSVSTLKIQRTERGDSAVYLCASSPGGSYNEQFFGPGTRLTVL.

The V gene is TRBV6-5, the J gene TRBJ2-1, with 7 nucleotides matching TRBD2. V gave up 7 bases and J gave up 5 bases; unmatched junction bases: 11. Germline V gene data show CDR1 as MNHEY and CDR2 as SVGAGI. The CDR3 totals 15 residues. CDR3 residues: CASTNGGSWDNEQFF. DNA of the CDR3: TGTGCCAGCACTAACGGGGGGAGTTGGGACAATGAGCAGTTCTTC.

The rearrangement joins TRBV4-1 to TRBJ2-2, with D uncertain. In germline, CDR1 is MGHRA, CDR2 YSYEKL. The CDR3 is made up of 15 amino acids. V was pared by 7 bases and J by 0 bases, with 12 bases between. Here the CDR3 reads CASNDDFANTGELFF. In DNA, the CDR3 is TGCGCCAGCAACGACGACTTCGCGAACACCGGGGAGCTGTTTTTT.

V is TRBV5-8 and J is TRBJ2-7; 10 bases are a match to TRBD1. The ends lost 2 bases at V and 2 bases at J; junction bases unmatched: 4. CDR1 is SGHTS, CDR2 YDEGEE, per germline. This CDR3 contains 15 residues. The CDR3 loop is CASSFGQGVTYEQYF. CDR3 DNA: TGTGCCAGCAGCTTCGGACAGGGGGTTACCTACGAGCAGTACTTC.

The chain carries TRBV19 and TRBJ2-4; perhaps TRBD1 as D (6 bases). Trimming pared 4 bases from V and 6 bases from J, leaving 19 bases between. This CDR3 spans 16 amino acids. Germline V lookup: CDR1 LNHDA, CDR2 SQIVND (reference sequence). CDR3 coding DNA: TGTGCCAGTAGTACCCGGACAGCGACGTGGGGAAACATTCAGTACTTC. Translation: CASSTRTATWGNIQYF.

A remark on this clone: The same CDR3 can be traced to other DNA sequences in this sample. The chain has TRBV4-3 and TRBJ2-7, with TRBD1 matching over 7 bases. The CDR3 sequence is 16 residues long. Germline V gives CDR1 LGHNA, CDR2 YSLEER. J gave up 0 bases and V 0 bases, and 5 bases lay outside the gene matches. The CDR3 loop is CASSQDNRGRSYEQYF. For the CDR3, the DNA is TGCGCCAGCAGCCAAGATAACAGGGGCCGCTCCTACGAGCAGTACTTC.

This clone is judged large. The chain recombines TRBV27 with TRBJ2-6; TRBD2 aligns across 7 bases. Germline-derived CDR1 and CDR2 are MNHEY and SMNVEV (reference sequence). V dropped 1 base and J dropped 2; count of bases not matched to a gene: 2. The CDR3 sequence is 16 residues long. The CDR3 region is CASSLWAGAGANVLTF. The CDR3 DNA is TGTGCCAGCAGTTTATGGGCGGGGGCTGGGGCCAACGTCCTGACTTTC.